This TCR beta chain emerged from a study of T-cell reconstitution after alpha-beta-depleted transplantation in children. Points from the study as a whole: It was newly produced T cells that mostly accounted for T-cell counts and diversity one year after transplant.

Notes on this clonotype: What it recognizes is unknown.

Unique molecular identifiers were incorporated into the prepared TCRbeta library. TCRdb analysed the PCR reads with MiXCR anew, one entry per CDR3 protein. The table records 610,000 or so distinct CDR3 sequences, 25% to 30% of them present only once. The TCR was taken from a boy under two years old with Wiskott-Aldrich syndrome, due to receive a stem cell transplant. This sample comprised PBMCs, obtained before TCRalphabeta/CD19-depleted stem cell transplant.

This CDR3 is CASHGTAGETQYF. CDR3 DNA: TGTGCCAGCCATGGGACTGCCGGAGAGACCCAGTACTTC. The V call is TRBV25-1, the J call TRBJ2-5, with a possible D match to TRBD2 (6 bases). The germline V gene encodes CDR1 MGHDK and CDR2 SYGVNS. The V gene lost 8 bases and the J gene lost 4 bases, with 14 bases spanning the gap. The CDR3 has 13 amino acids.